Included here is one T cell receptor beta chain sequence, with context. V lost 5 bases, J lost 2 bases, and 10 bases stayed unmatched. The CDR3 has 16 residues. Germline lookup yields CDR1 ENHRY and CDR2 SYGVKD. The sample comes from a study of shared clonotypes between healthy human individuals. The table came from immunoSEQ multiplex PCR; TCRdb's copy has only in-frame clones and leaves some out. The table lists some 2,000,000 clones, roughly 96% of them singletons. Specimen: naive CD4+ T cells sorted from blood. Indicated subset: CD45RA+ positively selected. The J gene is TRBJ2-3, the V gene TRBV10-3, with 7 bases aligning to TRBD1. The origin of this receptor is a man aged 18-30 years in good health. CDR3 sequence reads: CAISRRGQDHTDTQYF. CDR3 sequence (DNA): TGTGCCATCAGTCGACGCGGACAGGATCACACAGATACGCAGTATTTT.